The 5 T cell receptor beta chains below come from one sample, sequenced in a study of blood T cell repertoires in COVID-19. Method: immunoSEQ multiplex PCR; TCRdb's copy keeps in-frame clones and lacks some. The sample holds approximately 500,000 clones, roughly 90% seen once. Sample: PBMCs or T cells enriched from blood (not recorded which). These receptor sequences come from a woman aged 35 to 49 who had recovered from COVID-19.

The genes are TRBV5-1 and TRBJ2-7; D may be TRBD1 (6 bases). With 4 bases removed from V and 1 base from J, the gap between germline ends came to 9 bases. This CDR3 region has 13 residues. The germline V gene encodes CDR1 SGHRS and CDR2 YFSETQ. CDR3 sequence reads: CASSTGHSYEQYF. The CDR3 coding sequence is TGCGCCAGCAGCACGGGACATTCCTACGAGCAGTACTTC.

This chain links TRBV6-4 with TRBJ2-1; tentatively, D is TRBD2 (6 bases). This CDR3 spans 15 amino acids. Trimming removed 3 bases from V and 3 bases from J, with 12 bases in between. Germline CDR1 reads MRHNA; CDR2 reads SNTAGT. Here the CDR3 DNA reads TGTGCCAGCAGTGAGTCATACGGGGGCTACAATGAGCAGTTCTTC. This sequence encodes CASSESYGGYNEQFF.

The CDR3 here is CASSLGRPNEKLFF. The DNA of the CDR3 is TGTGCCAGCAGCTTGGGGCGGCCTAATGAAAAACTGTTTTTT. The chain links TRBV5-6 to TRBJ1-4; no clear D gene. The CDR3 covers 14 residues. CDR1 and CDR2 (germline): SGHDT, YYEEEE. V was trimmed by 0 bases and J by 3 bases, leaving 6 bases between them.

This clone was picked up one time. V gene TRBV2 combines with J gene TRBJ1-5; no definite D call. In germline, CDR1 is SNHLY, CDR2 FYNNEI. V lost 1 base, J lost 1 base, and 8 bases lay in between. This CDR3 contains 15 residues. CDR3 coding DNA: TGTGCCAGCAGTGAAGGCAGGCAAAGCAATCAGCCCCAGCATTTT. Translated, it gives CASSEGRQSNQPQHF.

The CDR3 spells CASSLGLAGAPPSYEQYF. DNA for the CDR3: TGTGCCAGCAGCCTGGGACTAGCGGGAGCCCCTCCCTCCTACGAGCAGTACTTC. This sequence joins TRBV14 and TRBJ2-7; 14 bases match TRBD2. CDR1 and CDR2 (germline): SGHDN, FVKESK. The CDR3 totals 18 residues. With 4 bases clipped from V and 0 bases from J, the junction kept 8 bases outside the gene matches.